Below are 13 T cell receptor beta chains sequenced from a single sample in a study. The sorted Tregs were CD4+CD25+CD127-/low cells. MiXCR was run by TCRdb on the 5' RACE reads, yielding one entry per CDR3 protein. The sample has over 45,000 distinct CDR3 sequences; around 24% are singletons. The sequencing sample was made of tumor-infiltrating Tregs sorted from the breast tumor. The receptors here all came from a female donor with breast cancer.

V and J are TRBV15 and TRBJ2-7; D uncertain. The germline V and J ends were trimmed by 1 base and 9 bases, with 13 bases remaining between them. The CDR3 extends over 13 amino acids. CDR1 and CDR2 from the germline V gene are LNHNV and YYDKDF (reference sequence). The CDR3 region has the DNA TGTGCCACCAGCAGAGCCCTCGGAGAGGCGCAGTACTTC. Translated: CATSRALGEAQYF.

At least ten counts were recorded for this clonotype. CDR3 residues: CASSSRPGTSGRETQYF. The CDR3, as DNA: TGTGCCAGCAGCTCCAGACCAGGGACTAGCGGGAGAGAGACCCAGTACTTC. The chain links TRBV7-2 to TRBJ2-5, with 14 positions matching TRBD2. This CDR3 is built from 17 residues. The ends lost 4 bases at V and 4 bases at J; junction bases unmatched: 8. CDR1 SGHTA and CDR2 FQGNSA come from the germline V gene. The full variable domain, in which reference TRBV7-2 and TRBJ2-5 provide the parts outside the CDR3, is GAGVSQSPSNKVTEKGKDVELRCDPISGHTALYWYRQSLGQGLEFLIYFQGNSAPDKSGLPSDRFSAERTGGSVSTLTIQRTQQEDSAVYLCASSSRPGTSGRETQYFGPGTRLLVL.

The chain carries TRBV29-1 and TRBJ1-1; D gene unclear. Germline V CDR1 and CDR2: SQVTM, ANQGSEA. V dropped 4 bases and J dropped 1 base, with 10 bases sitting between them. This CDR3 has 13 amino acids. Here the CDR3 DNA reads TGCAGCGTTGCCAGCAGACGGAACACTGAAGCTTTCTTT. This sequence encodes CSVASRRNTEAFF.

In regard to this clonotype: A junction boundary mismatches the germline segment, possibly from a read error. The chain is built from TRBV5-1 and TRBJ2-1; the match to TRBD2 covers 8 bases. This CDR3 is 15 amino acids long. Germline V gene lookup returns CDR1 SGHRS and CDR2 YFSETQ. CDR3 DNA sequence: TGCGCCAGCAGCTTTAGCGGGGTTCCTGACAATGAGCAGCTCTTC. Protein sequence: CASSFSGVPDNEQLF. Based on the CDR3 plus reference TRBV5-1 and TRBJ2-1, the full variable domain is KAGVTQTPRYLIKTRGQQVTLSCSPISGHRSVSWYQQTPGQGLQFLFEYFSETQRNKGNFPGRFSGRQFSNSRSEMNVSTLELGDSALYLCASSFSGVPDNEQLFGPGTRLTVL.

The table lists this clonotype with a few counts. The CDR3 DNA is TGTGCCAGCAGTTCACAGGGCTCCTACAATGAGCAGTTCTTC. Amino acids: CASSSQGSYNEQFF. This rearrangement joins TRBV6-2 or TRBV6-3 to TRBJ2-1, with TRBD1 as a possible D gene (6 bases). Germline V gene data show CDR1 as MNHEY and CDR2 as SVGEGT. The CDR3 runs 14 residues. V was clipped by 4 bases and J by 0 bases, with 7 bases between them.

The V and J genes are TRBV24-1 and TRBJ2-6; 7 bases align to TRBD1. Germline values: CDR1 KGHDR, CDR2 SFDVKD. The CDR3 is made up of 16 amino acids. The trim removed 9 bases at V and 2 bases at J, leaving 9 bases unmatched. CDR3 sequence reads: CATGASTGTGANVLTF. The CDR3 nucleotides read TGTGCCACCGGTGCCTCGACAGGGACTGGGGCCAACGTCCTGACTTTC.

This clonotype was counted only a few times. J is TRBJ1-2 and V is TRBV12-3 or TRBV12-4; D is possibly TRBD1 (5 bases). Trimming cost V 5 bases and J 8 bases, with 9 bases left between them. The length of the CDR3 is 11 residues. The CDR3 nucleotides are TGTGCCAGCAGTCAAACAGGAGGCTACACCTTC. Encoded protein: CASSQTGGYTF.

On this clonotype itself: This may be a read error: a much more frequent sequence differs by one nucleotide. The chain joins TRBV4-1 to TRBJ1-5, with a tentative D call TRBD1 (5 bases). V dropped 3 bases and J dropped 5 bases, with 20 bases sitting between them. Per the germline V gene, CDR1 is MGHRA and CDR2 is YSYEKL. The CDR3 consists of 17 residues. CDR3 amino acids: CASSQLVPSVGDQPQHF. The CDR3 DNA is TGCGCCAGCAGCCAGCTCGTTCCATCGGTAGGGGATCAGCCCCAGCATTTT.

As for this clonotype: This may arise from a read error, as a much more abundant clone is one base away. The V gene is TRBV5-1, the J gene TRBJ2-3; unclear D gene. This CDR3 has 16 amino acids. Germline V gene data show CDR1 as SGHRS and CDR2 as YFSETQ. V was trimmed by 4 bases and J by 4 bases, leaving 19 bases between them. Here the CDR3 DNA reads TGCGCCAGCAGCCCGAGCCCCGACCCCAGCGCAGATACGCAGTATTTT. Translation gives CASSPSPDPSADTQYF. Full variable domain (outside the CDR3, taken from reference TRBV5-1 and TRBJ2-3): KAGVTQTPRYLIKTRGQQVTLSCSPISGHRSVSWYQQTPGQGLQFLFEYFSETQRNKGNFPGRFSGRQFSNSRSEMNVSTLELGDSALYLCASSPSPDPSADTQYFGPGTRLTVL.

V and J are TRBV24-1 and TRBJ1-2; D is unclear. This CDR3 region has 13 residues. V was trimmed by 7 bases and J by 2 bases, leaving 10 bases between them. Looked up from germline, CDR1 is KGHDR and CDR2 is SFDVKD. Here the CDR3 reads CATRAGANYGYTF. The DNA for the CDR3 is TGTGCCACCAGGGCAGGCGCCAACTATGGCTACACCTTC.

This clonotype was detected a few times. The chain recombines TRBV6-1 with TRBJ1-6; TRBD1 might be the D (6 bases). The ends were cut back, 1 base at V and 9 bases at J, with 25 bases in the middle. The V gene's germline CDR1 is MNHNS and CDR2 SASEGT. This CDR3 has 19 amino acids. CDR3 sequence (DNA): TGTGCCAGCAGTGAAGAAGCGCTAATTTCCAGGGGCCGGGGTTCACCCCTCCACTTT. It codes for CASSEEALISRGRGSPLHF.

This clonotype was seen a few times. The chain recombines TRBV7-9 with TRBJ2-1; 7 positions agree with TRBD2. CDR1 and CDR2 (germline): SEHNR, FQNEAQ (reference sequence). The CDR3 is 16 residues long. The V and J ends lost 0 bases and 2 bases, in that order; junction bases with no gene match: 4. The CDR3 loop reads CASSLALSGAYNEQFF. CDR3 nucleotides: TGTGCCAGCAGCTTAGCGCTCAGCGGGGCCTACAATGAGCAGTTCTTC.

This chain uses TRBV4-1 with TRBJ2-7; 7 nucleotides match TRBD1. CDR3 size: 14 residues. V lost 5 bases and J lost 2; bases outside the gene matches: 6. Germline CDR1 and CDR2: MGHRA and YSYEKL. The DNA for the CDR3 is TGCGCCAGCAGCAAACAGGGGCCCGCCTACGAGCAGTACTTC. It encodes CASSKQGPAYEQYF.